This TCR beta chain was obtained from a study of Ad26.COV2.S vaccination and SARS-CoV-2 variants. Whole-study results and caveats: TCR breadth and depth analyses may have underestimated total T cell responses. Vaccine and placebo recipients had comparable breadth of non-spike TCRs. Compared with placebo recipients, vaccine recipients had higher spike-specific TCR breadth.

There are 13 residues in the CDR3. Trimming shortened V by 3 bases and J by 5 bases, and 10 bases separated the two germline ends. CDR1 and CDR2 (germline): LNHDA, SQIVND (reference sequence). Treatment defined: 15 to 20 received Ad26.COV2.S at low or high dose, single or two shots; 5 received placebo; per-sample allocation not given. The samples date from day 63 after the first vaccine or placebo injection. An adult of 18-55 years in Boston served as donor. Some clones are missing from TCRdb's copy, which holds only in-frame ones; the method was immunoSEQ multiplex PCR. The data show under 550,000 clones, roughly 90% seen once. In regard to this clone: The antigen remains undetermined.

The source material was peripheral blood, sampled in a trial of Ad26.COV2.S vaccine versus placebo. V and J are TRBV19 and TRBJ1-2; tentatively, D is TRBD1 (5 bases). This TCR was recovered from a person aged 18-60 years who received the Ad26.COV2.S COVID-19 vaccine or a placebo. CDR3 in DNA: TGTGCCAGTAGTATCGGGGCGACTTATGGCTACACCTTC. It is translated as CASSIGATYGYTF.